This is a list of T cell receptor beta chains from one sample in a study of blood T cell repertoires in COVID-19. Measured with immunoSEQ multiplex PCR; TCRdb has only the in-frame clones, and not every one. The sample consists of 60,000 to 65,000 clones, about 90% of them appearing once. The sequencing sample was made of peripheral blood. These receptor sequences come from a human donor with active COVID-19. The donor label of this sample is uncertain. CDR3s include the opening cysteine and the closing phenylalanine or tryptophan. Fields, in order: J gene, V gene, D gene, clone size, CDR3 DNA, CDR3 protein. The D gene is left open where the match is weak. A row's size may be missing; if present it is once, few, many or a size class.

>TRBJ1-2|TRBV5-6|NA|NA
TGTGCCAGCAGCGGGGACACGCGATTCCACGACACCTTC
CASSGDTRFHDTF
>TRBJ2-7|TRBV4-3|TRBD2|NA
TGCGCCAGCAGCCAGGGACTAGGATACGAGCAGTACTTC
CASSQGLGYEQYF
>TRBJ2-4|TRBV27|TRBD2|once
TGTGCCAGCAGGGCGACTAGCGGGTCCCGGAACATTCAGTACTTC
CASRATSGSRNIQYF
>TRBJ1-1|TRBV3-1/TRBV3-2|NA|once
TGTGCCAGCAGCCCGGAAGCGGGGGTGTCTGAAGCTTTCTTT
CASSPEAGVSEAFF
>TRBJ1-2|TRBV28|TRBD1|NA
TGTGCCAGCACCACCTCTGTCGGGACAGGGGATAACTATGGCTACACCTTC
CASTTSVGTGDNYGYTF
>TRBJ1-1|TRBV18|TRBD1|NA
TGTGCCAGCTCACCACCAAGACAGGGCGCTGAAGCTTTCTTT
CASSPPRQGAEAFF
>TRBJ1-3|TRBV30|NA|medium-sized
TGTGCCTGGAGCGACCTTAGGGGAGGGAGAAACACCATATATTTT
CAWSDLRGGRNTIYF
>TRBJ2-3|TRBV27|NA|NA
TGTGCGATGTCAGGCAGGGAAGTTTTAGATACGCAGTATTTT
CAMSGREVLDTQYF
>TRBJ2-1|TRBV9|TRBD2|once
TGTGCCAGCAGCGCAGGAGCGGGAGCCTACAATGAGCAGTTCTTC
CASSAGAGAYNEQFF
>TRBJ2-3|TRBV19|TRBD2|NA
TGTGCCAGTAGTATAGCGCCTAGCGGGGGGGAATCAGATACGCAGTATTTT
CASSIAPSGGESDTQYF
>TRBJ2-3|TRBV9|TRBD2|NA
TGTGCCAGCAGCCCAGCGACTAGCTCAAGCACAGATACGCAGTATTTT
CASSPATSSSTDTQYF
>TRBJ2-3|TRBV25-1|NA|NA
TGTGCCAGCAATAAGCGAACCACAGATACGCAGTATTTT
CASNKRTTDTQYF
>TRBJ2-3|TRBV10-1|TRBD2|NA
TGCGCCAGCTGGGGGCTAGCGGGGGACCTCACAGATACGCAGTATTTT
CASWGLAGDLTDTQYF
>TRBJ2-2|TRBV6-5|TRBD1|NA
TGTGCCAGCAGTCCTTTGACAGGGGGGACCGGGGAGCTGTTTTTT
CASSPLTGGTGELFF
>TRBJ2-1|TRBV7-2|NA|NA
TGTGCCAGCAGCTTACGAGGGGGGGGTTACAATGAGCAGTTCTTC
CASSLRGGGYNEQFF
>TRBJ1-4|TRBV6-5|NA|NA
TGTGCCAGCAAAGCCACGGGTGAAAAACTGTTTTTT
CASKATGEKLFF
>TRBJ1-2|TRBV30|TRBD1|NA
TGTGCCACAAGGACAGGGTTCGATAGGGGCTACACCTTC
CATRTGFDRGYTF
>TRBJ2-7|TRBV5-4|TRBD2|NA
TGTGCCAGCAGCCTGAGCGGGAGCAAGAACGAGCAGTACTTC
CASSLSGSKNEQYF
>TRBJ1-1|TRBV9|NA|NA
TGTGCCAGCAGCCCAGACGGCCCAGGCATCCACACTGAAGCTTTCTTT
CASSPDGPGIHTEAFF
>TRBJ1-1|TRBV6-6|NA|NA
TGTGCCAGCAGTTACGGACGGACTCTCAGGAACACTGAAGCTTTCTTT
CASSYGRTLRNTEAFF
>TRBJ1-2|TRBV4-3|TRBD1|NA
TGCGCCAGCAGCCAAGGCCGGGGACCCGGGACAGGGGACGCCGTAGGCGGCTACACCTTC
CASSQGRGPGTGDAVGGYTF
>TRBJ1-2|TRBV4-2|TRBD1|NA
TGTGCCAGCAGCCAAGATTTGGACAGGGGGCTTTTTGGCTACACCTTC
CASSQDLDRGLFGYTF
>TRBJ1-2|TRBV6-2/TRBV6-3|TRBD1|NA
TGTGCCAGCAGTTACAAACCCGGACAGGTGAACTATGGCTACACCTTC
CASSYKPGQVNYGYTF
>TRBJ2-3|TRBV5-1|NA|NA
TGCGCCAGCAGCTTGGTCCCTCTAGCCGATACGCAGTATTTT
CASSLVPLADTQYF
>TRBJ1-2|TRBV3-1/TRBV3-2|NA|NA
TGTGCCAGCAGCCAAGGGGGCCGTGGCTACACCTTC
CASSQGGRGYTF
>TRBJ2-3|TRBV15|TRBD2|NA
TGTGCCACCAGCAGAGACCTCATAGCGGGAGTGATCGAGTCGGATACGCAGTATTTT
CATSRDLIAGVIESDTQYF
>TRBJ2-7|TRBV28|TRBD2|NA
TGTGCCAGCACTAGCGGGAGGGTGGGCGAGCAGTACTTC
CASTSGRVGEQYF
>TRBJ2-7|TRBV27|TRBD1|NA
TGTGCCAGCAGTCGGACAGGGGGTGAGCAGTACTTC
CASSRTGGEQYF
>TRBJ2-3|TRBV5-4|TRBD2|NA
TGTGCCAGCAGCTTGACTAGCGGGGGGCCAGATACGCAGTATTTT
CASSLTSGGPDTQYF
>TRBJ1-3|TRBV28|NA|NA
TGTGCCAGCAGTTTGTTCGGGGGAGAGTCTGGAAACACCATATATTTT
CASSLFGGESGNTIYF
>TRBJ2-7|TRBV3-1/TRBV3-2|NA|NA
TGTGCCAGCGCGGTGGGGGGACGGTACGAGCAGTACTTC
CASAVGGRYEQYF
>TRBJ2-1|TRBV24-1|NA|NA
TGTGCCACCAGTGACCCGTTTAGCGATGAGCAGTTCTTC
CATSDPFSDEQFF
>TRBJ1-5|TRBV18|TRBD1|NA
TGTGCCAGCTCATCTGGACAGGGAGGAATTCAGCCCCAGCATTTT
CASSSGQGGIQPQHF
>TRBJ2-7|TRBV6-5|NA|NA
TGTGCCAGCAGTTACGGTTGGGAGGTCGAGCAGTACTTC
CASSYGWEVEQYF
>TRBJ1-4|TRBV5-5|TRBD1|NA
TGTGCCAGCAGCTTGGTACAAGGACAGGGATATGAAAAACTGTTTTTT
CASSLVQGQGYEKLFF
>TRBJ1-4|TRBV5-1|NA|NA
TGCGCCAGCAGCTTGGGACAGGAGCCTTATGAAAAACTGTTTTTT
CASSLGQEPYEKLFF
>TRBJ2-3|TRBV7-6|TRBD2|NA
TGTGCCAGCAGCTTAAGACTAGCGGGAACGTCAGATACGCAGTATTTT
CASSLRLAGTSDTQYF
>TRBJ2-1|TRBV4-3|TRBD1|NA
TGCGCCAGCAGCCAAGATCTCCCGGACAGGGGGCGGATCCGGGAGCAGTTCTTC
CASSQDLPDRGRIREQFF
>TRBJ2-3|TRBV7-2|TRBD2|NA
TGTGCCAGCAGCGGAGCGGGAGGATTGGATACGCAGTATTTT
CASSGAGGLDTQYF
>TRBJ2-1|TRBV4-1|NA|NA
TGCGCCAGCAGCCAAGATCCCGACAGAGCCTACTACAATGAGCAGTTCTTC
CASSQDPDRAYYNEQFF
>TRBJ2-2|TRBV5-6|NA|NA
TGTGCCAGCAGCTCCTTGCCGCAGGGTAGGGACACCGGGGAGCTGTTTTTT
CASSSLPQGRDTGELFF
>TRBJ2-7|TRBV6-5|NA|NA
TGTGCCAGCGTCATCTCCTACGAGCAGTACTTC
CASVISYEQYF